These 10 T cell receptor beta chains share one sample of origin, sequenced in a study of regulatory T cells in long-lasting Graves disease (dated by TCRdb to about 2021). The library was produced with multiplex PCR. TCRdb records Illumina HiSeq 4000 as the sequencer. CDR3 regions were amplified by Arm-PCR with iRepertoire HTBI primers to construct TCR beta libraries. TCRdb applied fastp at Q25 and MiXCR to the public reads, then kept only in-frame beta chains. Duplicate CDR3 protein sequences are folded into a single record with the most common DNA and genes. The sample includes approximately 230,000 distinct CDR3 sequences, with about 16% observed a single time. The ten top clones hold around 20% of the sample. Read against the paper, the sample's time point label means: newly diagnosed GD, antithyroid drugs for less than 3 months. For both TCR sequencing and RNA sequencing, RNA was extracted from PBMCs using TRIzol.

This specimen consisted of peripheral blood mononuclear cells (PBMCs), obtained at new diagnosis, from a patient treated with antithyroid drugs. The source is a female donor with Graves disease.

This clonotype was recorded at least ten times. The chain is built from TRBV4-1 and TRBJ2-1, with 8 bases fitting TRBD2. Germline CDR1 reads MGHRA; CDR2 reads YSYEKL. CDR3 length equals 16 residues. J was trimmed by 8 bases and V by 0 bases; bases with no gene match: 9. CDR3 nucleotide sequence: TGCGCCAGCAGCCAAGATACCCGGACTAGCATATATGAGCAGTTCTTC. It yields the protein CASSQDTRTSIYEQFF.

This clonotype appeared many times. The chain recombines TRBV6-2 or TRBV6-3 with TRBJ1-1; 8 nucleotides align to TRBD1. CDR3 size: 16 residues. CDR1 is MNHEY and CDR2 is SVGEGT in the germline V gene. After removal of 5 bases from V and 0 bases from J, the junction contained 8 bases not matched to a gene. Here the CDR3 DNA reads TGTGCCAGCAGTGAAAAGGGGACAGGCCTGAACACTGAAGCTTTCTTT. It specifies CASSEKGTGLNTEAFF.

The J gene is TRBJ2-5, the V gene TRBV5-1; tentatively, D is TRBD1 (6 bases). V lost 4 bases and J lost 3, with 16 bases in between. Germline-derived CDR1 and CDR2 are SGHRS and YFSETQ. This CDR3 spans 15 amino acids. The CDR3 region has the DNA TGCGCCAGCAGCCCAACTACAGGGATGGAAGAGACCCAGTACTTC. This gives the protein CASSPTTGMEETQYF.

At least ten counts were recorded for this clonotype. This sequence joins TRBV20-1 and TRBJ2-1; 12 nucleotides align to TRBD2. The CDR3 consists of 14 residues. Germline CDR1 and CDR2: DFQATT and SNEGSKA (reference sequence). The trim removed 5 bases at V and 7 bases at J, leaving 6 bases unmatched. CDR3 nucleotides: TGCAGTGCTGGAGCTAGCGGGAGGGGGAATGAGCAGTTCTTC. Encoded protein: CSAGASGRGNEQFF.

This clonotype occurred many times. J is TRBJ2-1 and V is TRBV2, with TRBD2 matching 7 bases. This CDR3 is 14 amino acids long. CDR1 is SNHLY and CDR2 is FYNNEI in the germline V gene. The V gene end was trimmed by 2 bases and the J gene end by 5 bases; junction bases not matched to a gene: 3. The CDR3 protein is CASSERLADNEQFF. DNA for the CDR3: TGTGCCAGCAGTGAACGTCTAGCGGACAATGAGCAGTTCTTC.

This clonotype appeared many times. The CDR3 protein is CAISASGASTDTQYF. The CDR3 nucleotides read TGTGCCATCAGTGCCAGCGGAGCTAGCACAGATACGCAGTATTTT. V gene TRBV10-3 combines with J gene TRBJ2-3; a weak D match, TRBD2 (5 bases). The germline V gene has CDR1 ENHRY and CDR2 SYGVKD. This CDR3 comprises 15 residues. V lost 4 bases and J lost 0, with 11 bases in between.

This clonotype came up many times. V usage is TRBV20-1 and J usage is TRBJ1-2; 11 bases match TRBD1. Germline loops: CDR1 DFQATT, CDR2 SNEGSKA (reference sequence). The junction had 5 bases not matched to a gene; V was cut back by 0 bases and J by 8 bases. The CDR3 runs 14 residues. CDR3 sequence reads: CSAREGQGAIGYTF. The CDR3 coding sequence is TGCAGTGCTAGAGAAGGACAGGGGGCAATAGGCTACACCTTC.

This clonotype was counted ten times or more. The chain is built from TRBV7-9 and TRBJ2-5, with D possibly TRBD2 on 6 matching bases. Germline V gene sequence: CDR1 SEHNR, CDR2 FQNEAQ (reference sequence). V lost 6 bases, J lost 4 bases, and 12 bases lay in between. The CDR3 sequence is 13 residues long. The CDR3 region is CASRTSVGETQYF. The CDR3 DNA follows: TGTGCCAGCAGGACTAGTGTTGGAGAGACCCAGTACTTC.

A few counts support this clonotype. The chain has TRBV7-2 and TRBJ1-4; 8 bases match TRBD1. The V and J ends lost 3 bases and 7 bases, in that order; junction bases with no gene match: 4. This CDR3 region has 14 residues. Germline V CDR1 and CDR2: SGHTA, FQGNSA. CDR3 bases: TGTGCCAGCAGCTTTGGACAGGGAACTGAAAAACTGTTTTTT. Translating gives CASSFGQGTEKLFF. Supplemented by reference TRBV7-2 and TRBJ1-4, the full variable domain reads GAGVSQSPSNKVTEKGKDVELRCDPISGHTALYWYRQSLGQGLEFLIYFQGNSAPDKSGLPSDRFSAERTGGSVSTLTIQRTQQEDSAVYLCASSFGQGTEKLFFGSGTQLSVL.

This clonotype was picked up a small number of times. CDR3 nucleotides: TGCAGTGCACCGGCGAGCGGCGGGAGAACCCCTATTGGGTACAATGAGCAGTTCTTC. Its protein product is CSAPASGGRTPIGYNEQFF. The chain has TRBV20-1 and TRBJ2-1; 7 bases are shared with TRBD2. Germline trimming cut 6 bases from V and 4 bases from J; bases unmatched to any gene: 24. CDR1 and CDR2 (germline): DFQATT, SNEGSKA (reference sequence). The CDR3 is 19 amino acids.